A single sample gave rise to the 10 T cell receptor beta chains below, sequenced in a study of cytomegalovirus exposure and HLA in healthy donors. The PCR contained 60 Vbeta and 13 Jbeta primers. The assay was immunoSEQ multiplex PCR, and TCRdb's table has in-frame clones only and misses some. The sample includes approximately 92,000 clones, 77% of them seen just once. The sequenced sample consisted of PBMCs. Every receptor here comes from a man aged 50-59 years in good health and CMV-seropositive.

The chain couples TRBV7-8 to TRBJ1-6; TRBD1 is a possible D gene (6 bases). CDR1 and CDR2 from the germline V gene are SGHVS and FQNEAQ. V lost 8 bases and J lost 10, with 18 bases in between. This CDR3 has 14 amino acids. The CDR3 here is CASSKKDRNSPLHF. In nucleotides, the CDR3 is TGTGCCAGCTCCAAAAAAGACAGGAACTCACCCCTCCACTTT.

The gene calls are TRBV7-2 and TRBJ1-1, with a possible D match to TRBD1 (5 bases). From germline, CDR1 is SGHTA and CDR2 FQGNSA. The length of the CDR3 is 13 residues. V was cut by 1 base and J by 11 bases, with 14 bases left in between. CDR3 DNA sequence: TGTGCCAGCAGCTTAGGGTTGGGGGGTTGGGCTTTCTTT. Its protein product is CASSLGLGGWAFF.

J is TRBJ2-7 and V is TRBV7-2; 11 nucleotides line up with TRBD2. The germline V gene encodes CDR1 SGHTA and CDR2 FQGNSA. The CDR3 is 15 amino acids. V lost 3 bases to trimming and J lost 1 base; unmatched junction nucleotides: 2. CDR3 loop: CASSFSGGASYEQYF. CDR3 nucleotides: TGTGCCAGCAGCTTTAGCGGGGGGGCTTCCTACGAGCAGTACTTC.

This clone has more than one count but fewer than ten. The chain uses TRBV30 and TRBJ1-1; TRBD1 might be the D (5 bases). This CDR3 spans 15 amino acids. Trimming shortened V by 1 base and J by 0 bases, and 12 bases separated the two germline ends. Germline CDR1 reads GTSNPN; CDR2 reads SVGIG (reference sequence). In DNA, the CDR3 is TGTGCCTGGAGTGCGACCCCGGGGGTGAACACTGAAGCTTTCTTT. The encoded protein is CAWSATPGVNTEAFF.

The rearrangement joins TRBV10-3 to TRBJ2-5, with D possibly matching TRBD1 (5 bases). The CDR3 sequence is 13 residues long. Germline-derived CDR1 and CDR2 are ENHRY and SYGVKD. The V gene lost 2 bases and the J gene lost 2 bases, with 6 bases spanning the gap. CDR3 nucleotides: TGTGCCATCAGTGAGGACAGACAAGAGACCCAGTACTTC. Residues: CAISEDRQETQYF.

This clone was observed a single time. This chain uses TRBV4-1 with TRBJ1-2, with D uncertain. The V and J ends lost 5 bases and 0 bases respectively, with 4 bases between them. Germline loops: CDR1 MGHRA, CDR2 YSYEKL. CDR3 length: 12 amino acids. The CDR3 sequence: CASSETNYGYTF. DNA for the CDR3: TGCGCCAGCAGCGAGACTAACTATGGCTACACCTTC.

In regard to this clone: The germline gene is not matched at one end of the junction; a read error may be the cause. This rearrangement joins TRBV2 to TRBJ1-1; perhaps TRBD1 as D (6 bases). The CDR3 is made up of 15 amino acids. Germline V gene data show CDR1 as SNHLY and CDR2 as FYNNEI. Written as DNA, the CDR3 is TGTGCCAGCAGCAAAGGGGGTTCCCAGCAATGTACCCTTGTCTTT. The encoded protein is CASSKGGSQQCTLVF. Drawing the rest from reference TRBV2 and TRBJ1-1, the complete variable domain is EPEVTQTPSHQVTQMGQEVILRCVPISNHLYFYWYRQILGQKVEFLVSFYNNEISEKSEIFDDQFSVERPDGSNFTLKIRSTKLEDSAMYFCASSKGGSQQCTLVFGQGTRLTVV.

In DNA form, the CDR3 reads TGTGCCAGCAGCTTAAGGACAGGGGAAGGCGAGACCCAGTACTTC. Translated, it gives CASSLRTGEGETQYF. The V gene is TRBV7-3, the J gene TRBJ2-5; 9 nucleotides align to TRBD1. The CDR3 is 15 residues long. J gave up 5 bases and V 1 base, and 5 bases lay outside the gene matches. CDR1 SGHTA and CDR2 FQGTGA come from the germline V gene.

V usage is TRBV2 and J usage is TRBJ2-1; 7 nucleotides agree with TRBD2. Germline V gene lookup returns CDR1 SNHLY and CDR2 FYNNEI. With V trimmed by 4 bases and J by 4 bases, 4 bases remained unmatched. CDR3 length: 14 residues. CDR3 nucleotide sequence: TGTGCCAGCAGTGTTTCGGGACTATACAATGAGCAGTTCTTC. Protein sequence: CASSVSGLYNEQFF.

The chain carries TRBV2 and TRBJ2-2, with 10 positions matching TRBD1. This CDR3 contains 15 residues. V dropped 6 bases and J dropped 5; count of bases not matched to a gene: 6. Germline V CDR1 and CDR2: SNHLY, FYNNEI. In DNA, the CDR3 is TGTGCCAGCAGGAAGGGACAGGGGAGTACCGGGGAGCTGTTTTTT. Its protein product is CASRKGQGSTGELFF.